Listed below are T cell receptor beta chains from one sample, sequenced in a study of cytomegalovirus exposure and HLA in healthy donors. The table came from immunoSEQ multiplex PCR; TCRdb's copy has only in-frame clones and leaves some out. The sample includes approximately 150,000 clones, around 72% seen only once; the top ten take over 2%. The sample consisted of PBMCs. The receptors were sampled from a man aged 40-49 years in good health and CMV-seronegative. The CDR3 runs from the conserved cysteine through the conserved F or W. Fields, in order: CDR3 length, V gene, J gene, CDR3 protein.

CDR3 length: 14; V gene: TRBV18; J gene: TRBJ1-1; CDR3 protein: CASSPGGVGTEAFF
CDR3 length: 18; V gene: TRBV4-1; J gene: TRBJ1-6; CDR3 protein: CASSQRSGPGLMDSPLHF
CDR3 length: 16; V gene: TRBV11-2; J gene: TRBJ2-3; CDR3 protein: CASSLKGSGGTDTQYF
CDR3 length: 17; V gene: TRBV5-1; J gene: TRBJ2-7; CDR3 protein: CASSPDRGMETPYEQYF
CDR3 length: 15; V gene: TRBV28; J gene: TRBJ1-1; CDR3 protein: CASTKPGQANTEAFF
CDR3 length: 14; V gene: TRBV5-1; J gene: TRBJ2-1; CDR3 protein: CASSLGSSYNEQFF
CDR3 length: 16; V gene: TRBV5-1; J gene: TRBJ2-7; CDR3 protein: CASSRTRDRGASEQYF
CDR3 length: 14; V gene: TRBV27; J gene: TRBJ2-1; CDR3 protein: CAIGWGRAYNEQFF
CDR3 length: 13; V gene: TRBV7-2; J gene: TRBJ1-2; CDR3 protein: CASSYQRGRGYTF
CDR3 length: 15; V gene: TRBV4-1; J gene: TRBJ2-6; CDR3 protein: CASSRGDRANEVLTF
CDR3 length: 13; V gene: TRBV7-9; J gene: TRBJ2-7; CDR3 protein: CASSLRDRHEQYF
CDR3 length: 14; V gene: TRBV9; J gene: TRBJ2-5; CDR3 protein: CASSVGRQAETQYF
CDR3 length: 13; V gene: TRBV15; J gene: TRBJ2-7; CDR3 protein: CATSRDLPDEQYF
CDR3 length: 14; V gene: TRBV7-6; J gene: TRBJ2-3; CDR3 protein: CASSFTSGTDTQYF
CDR3 length: 14; V gene: TRBV5-1; J gene: TRBJ1-1; CDR3 protein: CASSSDSAWTEAFF
CDR3 length: 15; V gene: TRBV6-1; J gene: TRBJ1-5; CDR3 protein: CASSEINRSNQPQHF
CDR3 length: 14; V gene: TRBV10-2; J gene: TRBJ1-6; CDR3 protein: CASKGGSHDSPLHF
CDR3 length: 14; V gene: TRBV18; J gene: TRBJ2-5; CDR3 protein: CASSLARVEETQYF
CDR3 length: 13; V gene: TRBV4-1; J gene: TRBJ1-5; CDR3 protein: CASGGQGNQPQNF
CDR3 length: 13; V gene: TRBV5-4; J gene: TRBJ2-7; CDR3 protein: CASSPQGAYEQYF
CDR3 length: 16; V gene: TRBV19; J gene: TRBJ2-1; CDR3 protein: CASSPGSVSSYNEQFF
CDR3 length: 14; V gene: TRBV10-3; J gene: TRBJ2-2; CDR3 protein: CAIREDSNTGELFF
CDR3 length: 15; V gene: TRBV19; J gene: TRBJ2-1; CDR3 protein: CASSISAGTYNEQFF
CDR3 length: 14; V gene: TRBV6-5; J gene: TRBJ2-2; CDR3 protein: CASSSRTGTGELFF
CDR3 length: 13; V gene: TRBV6-4; J gene: TRBJ2-5; CDR3 protein: CASSKRAQETQYF
CDR3 length: 16; V gene: TRBV5-1; J gene: TRBJ2-3; CDR3 protein: CASSSGLAGGWDTQYF
CDR3 length: 19; V gene: TRBV7-9; J gene: TRBJ2-1; CDR3 protein: CASSPSLPTGESAYNEQFF
CDR3 length: 14; V gene: TRBV5-4; J gene: TRBJ2-7; CDR3 protein: CASSSFSGIYEQYF
CDR3 length: 16; V gene: TRBV7-6; J gene: TRBJ2-1; CDR3 protein: CASSSGLAGVGNEQFF